The entry below gives a single TCR beta chain sequence along with its context. Antigen unknown. The method was immunoSEQ multiplex PCR; TCRdb's version includes in-frame clones alone and lacks a portion of them. This repertoire shows more than 110,000 clones, 75% to 95% found once; its top ten account for roughly 3.6%. Germline CDR1 reads SQVTM; CDR2 reads ANQGSEA. Trimming pared 2 bases from V and 11 bases from J, leaving 15 bases between. This CDR3 is 13 amino acids long. The sample is drawn from a study of T cell responses to AZD1222 COVID-19 vaccine. Findings and limits, study-wide: Most donors were white British and more were female, and clonal diversity was possibly underestimated. Spike-specific TCR breadth and depth rose after two AZD1222 doses. Reportedly, nearly half of unique spike TCRs recognized epitopes outside B.1.351/B.1.1.7 mutations. Among vaccine-associated CD4 TCRs, coverage spanned spike, with dominance at 160-218 and 743-854.

This receptor was taken from an adult in good health. Sequencing was performed on peripheral blood, taken on day 0 of AZD1222 vaccination. This sequence joins TRBV29-1 and TRBJ1-4; perhaps TRBD1 as D (5 bases). CDR3 in amino acids: CSVEIGGMGKLFF. For the CDR3, the DNA is TGCAGCGTTGAAATTGGGGGGATGGGGAAACTGTTTTTT.